A single sample is the source of the 30 T cell receptor beta chains below, sequenced in a study of identifying expanded T cells in peripheral blood. Assay: immunoSEQ multiplex PCR; the TCRdb copy retains only in-frame clones and omits some. The repertoire consists of around 100,000 clones, with over 75% occurring once and the leading ten covering about 6%. The sequencing sample was made of blood. These receptors all come from a person aged 18 to 70 in good health.

The chain is built from TRBV4-2 and TRBJ2-3, with 13 positions matching TRBD2. Germline assignment: CDR1 LGHNA and CDR2 YNFKEQ. The CDR3 has 18 amino acids. Trimming took 7 bases from V and 0 from J; bases not matched to a gene: 10. In DNA, the CDR3 is TGTGCCAGCACCCCGGGACTAGCGGGAAGGTCTAGCACAGATACGCAGTATTTT. Amino acids: CASTPGLAGRSSTDTQYF.

The chain is built from TRBV30 and TRBJ2-1; weak D call: TRBD1 (5 bases). This CDR3 contains 13 residues. Trimming took 0 bases from V and 10 from J, leaving 13 bases between them. The germline CDR1 and CDR2 sequences are GTSNPN and SVGIG (reference sequence). The CDR3 sequence: CAWSVQLGQEQFF. The CDR3 DNA reads as TGTGCCTGGAGTGTACAGTTGGGGCAGGAGCAGTTCTTC. Using reference TRBV30 and TRBJ2-1 for the parts outside the CDR3, the full variable domain is SQTIHQWPATLVQPVGSPLSLECTVEGTSNPNLYWYRQAAGRGLQLLFYSVGIGQISSEVPQNLSASRPQDRQFILSSKKLLLSDSGFYLCAWSVQLGQEQFFGPGTRLTVL.

This clone was picked up one time. The V and J genes are TRBV9 and TRBJ1-1, with 8 nucleotides matching TRBD1. V shed 3 bases and J 0 bases; nucleotides not matched to a gene: 7. The germline gives CDR1 SGDLS, CDR2 YYNGEE. The CDR3 sequence is 16 residues long. CDR3 sequence (DNA): TGTGCCAGCAGCGCCTCTAGACAGGGGATGAACACTGAAGCTTTCTTT. It specifies CASSASRQGMNTEAFF.

The CDR3 DNA is TGTGCCAGCAGCGAAGGACTAGCTCAGAGCACAGATACGCAGTATTTT. This encodes CASSEGLAQSTDTQYF. This sequence joins TRBV13 and TRBJ2-3; TRBD2 aligns across 8 bases. V lost 5 bases, J lost 0 bases, and 7 bases stayed unmatched. The CDR3 is 16 amino acids. Per the germline V gene, CDR1 is PRHDT and CDR2 is FYEKMQ (reference sequence).

V and J are TRBV19 and TRBJ2-7, with TRBD2 matching over 12 bases. J was trimmed by 5 bases and V by 6 bases; bases with no gene match: 14. Per germline, CDR1 LNHDA and CDR2 SQIVND (reference sequence). The CDR3 extends over 17 amino acids. The CDR3, as DNA: TGTGCCAGTAGCCCTCACCCCCCGGGACTAGCGGGCGACGAGCAGTACTTC. Translation: CASSPHPPGLAGDEQYF.

The chain joins TRBV2 to TRBJ1-2, with TRBD1 as a possible D gene (6 bases). CDR3 length equals 15 residues. CDR1 is SNHLY and CDR2 is FYNNEI in the germline V gene. The ends were cut back, 6 bases at V and 4 bases at J, with 18 bases in the middle. The chain's CDR3 is CASSPNREGGYGYTF. The CDR3 DNA sequence: TGTGCCAGCAGCCCCAACAGGGAAGGGGGCTATGGCTACACCTTC. The full variable domain, its missing parts supplied by reference TRBV2 and TRBJ1-2, is EPEVTQTPSHQVTQMGQEVILRCVPISNHLYFYWYRQILGQKVEFLVSFYNNEISEKSEIFDDQFSVERPDGSNFTLKIRSTKLEDSAMYFCASSPNREGGYGYTFGSGTRLTVV.

The chain employs TRBV7-2 and TRBJ1-5, with a weak D call TRBD1 (5 bases). CDR3 length equals 15 residues. V was clipped by 5 bases and J by 4 bases, with 15 bases between them. CDR1 is SGHTA and CDR2 is FQGNSA in the germline V gene. CDR3 DNA sequence: TGTGCCAGCAGCCCCAGTGCGGGGGAGAATCAGCCCCAGCATTTT. It codes for CASSPSAGENQPQHF.

The gene calls are TRBV11-2 and TRBJ2-7, with 14 nucleotides matching TRBD2. Germline V CDR1 and CDR2: SGHAT, FQNNGV. The CDR3 is 13 amino acids. V trimming: 5 bases; J trimming: 7 bases; junction bases outside the gene matches: 1. The CDR3 is CASSGTSGSEQYF. CDR3 sequence (DNA): TGTGCCAGCAGCGGGACTAGCGGGAGTGAGCAGTACTTC. Variable domain in full (rest from reference TRBV11-2 and TRBJ2-7): EAGVAQSPRYKIIEKRQSVAFWCNPISGHATLYWYQQILGQGPKLLIQFQNNGVVDDSQLPKDRFSAERLKGVDSTLKIQPAKLEDSAVYLCASSGTSGSEQYFGPGTRLTVT.

J is TRBJ1-6 and V is TRBV4-1; D might be TRBD1 (5 bases). Germline-derived CDR1 and CDR2 are MGHRA and YSYEKL. Trimming removed 0 bases at V and 6 bases at J, with 6 bases between. The CDR3 loop spans 14 amino acids. CDR3 loop: CASSQEGGNSPLHF. The DNA for the CDR3 is TGCGCCAGCAGCCAAGAGGGGGGTAATTCACCCCTCCACTTT.

The chain has TRBV29-1 and TRBJ1-4; D not resolved. This CDR3 is 12 amino acids long. The V gene lost 5 bases and the J gene lost 2 bases, with 6 bases spanning the gap. CDR1 and CDR2 (germline): SQVTM, ANQGSEA. Written as DNA, the CDR3 is TGCAGCGTTCTAACGACTAATGAAAAACTGTTTTTT. Amino acids: CSVLTTNEKLFF.

J is TRBJ1-5 and V is TRBV10-3, with no clear D. The CDR3 loop spans 15 amino acids. V lost 0 bases and J lost 0, with 6 bases in between. Germline V gives CDR1 ENHRY, CDR2 SYGVKD. The CDR3 region is CAISESEYSNQPQHF. The CDR3 nucleotides are TGTGCCATCAGTGAGTCCGAATATAGCAATCAGCCCCAGCATTTT.

The chain carries TRBV6-6 and TRBJ1-5; TRBD1 matches at 8 bases. CDR3 length: 12 amino acids. CDR1 is MNHNY, CDR2 SVGAGI, per germline (reference sequence). V gave up 5 bases and J gave up 9 bases; unmatched junction bases: 3. CDR3 amino acids: CASSDQGAPQHF. For the CDR3, the DNA is TGTGCCAGCAGTGACCAGGGGGCGCCCCAGCATTTT.

This rearrangement joins TRBV19 to TRBJ2-3; maybe TRBD1 (7 bases). Per germline, CDR1 LNHDA and CDR2 SQIVND (reference sequence). The CDR3 is 18 amino acids. Trimming removed 3 bases at V and 2 bases at J, with 21 bases between. The CDR3 is CASSMEGDRGYYTDTQYF. CDR3 nucleotide sequence: TGTGCCAGTAGTATGGAGGGGGACAGAGGATACTACACAGATACGCAGTATTTT.

The chain employs TRBV29-1 and TRBJ2-3; 7 bases map to TRBD2. The germline CDR1 and CDR2 sequences are SQVTM and ANQGSEA. The CDR3 has 14 amino acids. The V gene end was trimmed by 7 bases and the J gene end by 2 bases; junction bases not matched to a gene: 9. As DNA, the CDR3 is TGCAGCGCATTCGGGACTACACTCACAGATACGCAGTATTTT. Encoded protein: CSAFGTTLTDTQYF.

This chain uses TRBV5-1 with TRBJ2-7; a weak D match, TRBD2 (5 bases). The CDR3 consists of 14 residues. Trimming removed 4 bases from V and 0 bases from J, with 11 bases in between. In germline, CDR1 is SGHRS, CDR2 YFSETQ. The CDR3 DNA sequence: TGCGCCAGCAGCCCGTACGGGATCTCCTACGAGCAGTACTTC. It is translated as CASSPYGISYEQYF.

This clone was recorded once. The V call is TRBV6-1, the J call TRBJ1-2, with D possibly matching TRBD1 (5 bases). Trimming took 1 base from V and 8 from J, leaving 17 bases between them. Germline CDR1 and CDR2: MNHNS and SASEGT. This CDR3 has 15 amino acids. CDR3 nucleotide sequence: TGTGCCAGCAGTGAAGGAATTAGAGACAGTCACGGCTACACCTTC. This translates into CASSEGIRDSHGYTF.

The V gene is TRBV7-9, the J gene TRBJ2-7, with 9 bases fitting TRBD1. The ends lost 5 bases at V and 4 bases at J; junction bases unmatched: 6. The CDR3 is 14 residues long. Germline V gene sequence: CDR1 SEHNR, CDR2 FQNEAQ (reference sequence). The CDR3, as DNA: TGTGCCAGCAGCGCCGGGACAGGGCAGTACGAGCAGTACTTC. Amino acid sequence: CASSAGTGQYEQYF.

This chain connects TRBV2 to TRBJ1-5, with D unresolved. This CDR3 contains 14 residues. Germline CDR1 and CDR2: SNHLY and FYNNEI. Trimming pared 1 base from V and 4 bases from J, leaving 8 bases between. In DNA form, the CDR3 reads TGTGCCAGCAGTGAAGGGCAGATTAATCAGCCCCAGCATTTT. It translates to CASSEGQINQPQHF.

CDR3 nucleotides: TGTGCCAGCAGCCCGGAAAGCGTTCTGGGCTATGGCTACACCTTC. Amino acid sequence: CASSPESVLGYGYTF. The V gene is TRBV5-4, the J gene TRBJ1-2; D is undetermined. Trimming removed 4 bases from V and 4 bases from J, with 17 bases in between. The germline V gene has CDR1 SGHNT and CDR2 YYREEE (reference sequence). CDR3 length equals 15 residues.

The chain carries TRBV9 and TRBJ2-5; D remains unclear. The germline gives CDR1 SGDLS, CDR2 YYNGEE. The CDR3 is 16 residues long. With 0 bases removed from V and 0 bases from J, the gap between germline ends came to 12 bases. The CDR3 DNA sequence: TGTGCCAGCAGCGTAGCTATCAGCGCCGACCAAGAGACCCAGTACTTC. Translation gives CASSVAISADQETQYF.

The chain couples TRBV5-1 to TRBJ1-2, with 7 bases fitting TRBD1. This CDR3 contains 16 residues. Trimming at V came to 2 bases and at J to 4 bases, leaving 11 bases not matched to a gene. Germline CDR1 is SGHRS and CDR2 is YFSETQ. This chain's CDR3 is CASSFFNRGISYGYTF. The CDR3 DNA follows: TGCGCCAGCAGCTTCTTTAACAGGGGAATAAGCTATGGCTACACCTTC. Together with reference TRBV5-1 and TRBJ1-2, the CDR3 gives the full variable domain: KAGVTQTPRYLIKTRGQQVTLSCSPISGHRSVSWYQQTPGQGLQFLFEYFSETQRNKGNFPGRFSGRQFSNSRSEMNVSTLELGDSALYLCASSFFNRGISYGYTFGSGTRLTVV.

The CDR3: CASRSQQREAFF. The CDR3 DNA follows: TGTGCCAGCAGATCACAGCAAAGGGAAGCTTTCTTT. The gene calls are TRBV7-9 and TRBJ1-1; the D is unclear. The V gene lost 6 bases and the J gene lost 8 bases, with 13 bases spanning the gap. The germline V gene encodes CDR1 SEHNR and CDR2 FQNEAQ (reference sequence). The CDR3 runs 12 residues.

This chain connects TRBV6-5 to TRBJ2-7; 10 positions match TRBD1. The CDR3 sequence is 14 residues long. V was clipped by 6 bases and J by 4 bases; unmatched bases: 6. CDR1 MNHEY and CDR2 SVGAGI come from the germline V gene. Here the CDR3 DNA reads TGTGCCAGCAGGGGCGGACAGGGGGTATACGAGCAGTACTTC. Amino acids: CASRGGQGVYEQYF.

The rearrangement uses TRBV7-9 and TRBJ2-3; 8 nucleotides match TRBD2. This CDR3 is 15 amino acids long. Trimming at V came to 5 bases and at J to 0 bases, leaving 4 bases not matched to a gene. Germline CDR1 SEHNR, CDR2 FQNEAQ (reference sequence). This chain's CDR3 is CASSTGGTSTDTQYF. The CDR3 DNA reads as TGTGCCAGCAGCACGGGGGGGACCAGCACAGATACGCAGTATTTT.

The rearrangement uses TRBV7-8 and TRBJ1-1, with D possibly matching TRBD1 (5 bases). CDR1 and CDR2 (germline): SGHVS, FQNEAQ. This CDR3 has 15 residues. V lost 4 bases, J lost 2 bases, and 14 bases lay in between. For the CDR3, the DNA is TGTGCCAGCAGCTCAGACCAGGGTTCAAACACTGAAGCTTTCTTT. Translation: CASSSDQGSNTEAFF.

V gene TRBV20-1 combines with J gene TRBJ2-3; D call uncertain. The germline gives CDR1 DFQATT, CDR2 SNEGSKA (reference sequence). Trimming left V 5 bases short and J 4 bases short, with 4 bases between. CDR3 size: 10 residues. CDR3 DNA: TGCAGTGCTTGGTCAGATACGCAGTATTTT. Translating it yields CSAWSDTQYF.

This chain joins TRBV11-1 and TRBJ2-5; no clear D gene. The CDR3 has 14 residues. Trimming took 4 bases from V and 2 from J, leaving 11 bases between them. Per germline, CDR1 SGHAT and CDR2 FQDESV (reference sequence). The CDR3 is CASSSPGEQETQYF. In nucleotides, the CDR3 is TGTGCCAGCAGCTCTCCCGGTGAACAAGAGACCCAGTACTTC.

This clone was counted a single time. Other DNA sequences within the sample encode an identical CDR3. The rearrangement uses TRBV5-1 and TRBJ2-1, with unresolved D. Germline loops: CDR1 SGHRS, CDR2 YFSETQ. This CDR3 is built from 15 residues. Trimming took 4 bases from V and 1 from J, leaving 12 bases between them. The CDR3 here is CASSPPSESYNEQFF. In nucleotides, the CDR3 is TGCGCCAGCAGCCCCCCCAGCGAGTCCTACAATGAGCAGTTCTTC.

V usage is TRBV25-1 and J usage is TRBJ1-3; D not resolved. The CDR3 runs 13 residues. Germline lookup yields CDR1 MGHDK and CDR2 SYGVNS. V gave up 6 bases and J gave up 0 bases, with 6 bases separating them. The CDR3: CASRISSGNTIYF. CDR3 sequence (DNA): TGTGCCAGCAGAATCAGCTCTGGAAACACCATATATTTT.

The rearrangement links TRBV9 to TRBJ1-5; D is possibly TRBD1 (5 bases). Germline V gene data show CDR1 as SGDLS and CDR2 as YYNGEE. Trimming cost V 4 bases and J 6 bases, with 11 bases left between them. The CDR3 runs to 13 residues. The chain's CDR3 is CASSLRGSQPQHF. In DNA, the CDR3 is TGTGCCAGCAGCTTAAGGGGTAGTCAGCCCCAGCATTTT.